Listed below are T cell receptor beta chains from one sample, sequenced in a study of a mutant IDH1 vaccine in newly diagnosed glioma. TCRdb keeps only in-frame clones here, not all; method: immunoSEQ multiplex PCR. The sample records tens of thousands of clones, around nine tenths being singletons. These TCRs' antigens remain unknown. This material consisted of PBMCs, taken from a glioma patient whose treatment included an IDH1 peptide vaccine. All receptors come from a man aged 25-40 years with glioma. CDR3s include the opening cysteine and the closing phenylalanine or tryptophan. Fields, in order: J gene, V gene, D gene, clone size, CDR3 protein, CDR3 DNA. The D gene is left open where the match is weak. Some rows have no size entry. The others give once, few or many, or a class for an expanded clone.

>TRBJ1-2|TRBV30|TRBD1|-
CASYRGLYYGYTF
TGTGCCTCCTACAGGGGGCTGTACTATGGCTACACCTTC
>TRBJ1-2|TRBV29-1|-|-
CSVEPGTDGYTF
TGCAGCGTTGAACCTGGGACGGATGGCTACACCTTC
>TRBJ2-3|TRBV7-6|TRBD2|-
CASSRPGGLAGVTDTQYF
TGTGCCAGCAGCCGCCCGGGGGGACTAGCGGGGGTTACAGATACGCAGTATTTT
>TRBJ1-6|TRBV7-9|-|few
CASSLDGDSPLHF
TGTGCCAGCAGCTTAGACGGAGATTCACCCCTCCACTTT
>TRBJ2-6|TRBV11-1|TRBD1|-
CASSLGTGSSGANVLTF
TGTGCCAGCAGCCTCGGGACAGGGAGCTCTGGGGCCAACGTCCTGACTTTC
>TRBJ1-1|TRBV6-5|TRBD1|-
CASSRGQGTSEAFF
TGTGCCAGCAGTCGGGGACAGGGAACCTCTGAAGCTTTCTTT
>TRBJ1-5|TRBV6-6|TRBD1|-
CASSLGQGKHQPQHF
TGTGCCAGCAGCCTGGGACAGGGAAAACATCAGCCCCAGCATTTT
>TRBJ1-2|TRBV28|-|-
CASGGVGYTF
TGTGCCAGCGGGGGGGTTGGCTACACCTTC
>TRBJ1-5|TRBV27|TRBD1|-
CASRGSGGLSNQPQHF
TGTGCCAGCAGGGGTTCAGGGGGGCTAAGCAATCAGCCCCAGCATTTT
>TRBJ1-2|TRBV28|-|-
CASSLALGAAYGYTF
TGTGCCAGCAGTTTAGCCCTTGGGGCAGCTTATGGCTACACCTTC
>TRBJ1-2|TRBV30|TRBD1|-
CAQGAGRDYGYTF
TGTGCCCAGGGGGCCGGGAGGGACTATGGCTACACCTTC
>TRBJ2-5|TRBV7-8|-|-
CASSLNIRGETQYF
TGTGCCAGCAGCTTAAACATAAGGGGGGAGACCCAGTACTTC
>TRBJ2-5|TRBV19|-|-
CASSRLIGLETQYF
TGTGCCAGTAGTCGACTCATCGGGTTAGAGACCCAGTACTTC
>TRBJ2-5|TRBV5-4|-|once
CASSLYGSARGRETQYF
TGTGCCAGCAGCTTGTACGGTTCGGCCAGGGGACGAGAGACCCAGTACTTC
>TRBJ2-2|TRBV28|TRBD1|-
CAHTDRAVTGELFF
TGTGCCCACACAGACAGGGCGGTCACCGGGGAGCTGTTTTTT
>TRBJ1-1|TRBV5-6|-|-
CASSRDRWNTEAFF
TGTGCCAGCAGCCGCGACAGGTGGAACACTGAAGCTTTCTTT
>TRBJ2-7|TRBV6-1|TRBD2|-
CASSDSSGGYEQYF
TGTGCCAGCAGTGACTCTAGCGGCGGATACGAGCAGTACTTC
>TRBJ2-7|TRBV11-1|TRBD2|-
CASSPGGLALSYEQYF
TGTGCCAGCAGCCCGGGAGGATTAGCTCTGAGCTACGAGCAGTACTTC
>TRBJ2-3|TRBV4-2|TRBD1|-
CASSRGRGTDTQYF
TGTGCCAGCAGCCGGGGCAGGGGGACAGATACGCAGTATTTT
>TRBJ1-5|TRBV28|-|-
CASSSNNQPQHF
TGTGCCAGCAGTTCGAACAATCAGCCCCAGCATTTT
>TRBJ2-1|TRBV7-7|TRBD1|-
CASSSGTGPSHEQFF
TGTGCCAGCAGCTCCGGGACAGGCCCATCCCATGAGCAGTTCTTC
>TRBJ2-3|TRBV27|TRBD1|-
CASSSFGTGTSTDTQYF
TGTGCCAGCAGTTCCTTCGGGACAGGGACCAGCACAGATACGCAGTATTTT
>TRBJ1-4|TRBV18|-|-
CASSLRVIATNEKLFF
TGTGCCAGCTCCCTCCGGGTGATTGCAACTAATGAAAAACTGTTTTTT
>TRBJ1-2|TRBV11-2|-|-
CASSLDLPDNYGYTF
TGTGCCAGCAGCTTAGATCTTCCCGATAACTATGGCTACACCTTC
>TRBJ1-6|TRBV28|TRBD1|-
CASRLTGAPLHF
TGTGCCAGCAGGCTTACAGGGGCACCCCTCCACTTT
>TRBJ2-7|TRBV28|-|few
CASSPTDYRGGIYEQYF
TGTGCCAGCAGCCCTACAGACTACAGGGGAGGAATTTACGAGCAGTACTTC
>TRBJ1-5|TRBV28|-|-
CASNRESEQPQHF
TGTGCCAGCAACAGGGAATCGGAGCAGCCCCAGCATTTT
>TRBJ1-1|TRBV27|-|few
CASSPRTVNTEAFF
TGTGCCAGCAGTCCCAGGACGGTGAACACTGAAGCTTTCTTT
>TRBJ1-1|TRBV30|-|few
CAWSTGLNTEAFF
TGTGCCTGGTCAACAGGACTGAACACTGAAGCTTTCTTT
>TRBJ2-7|TRBV19|-|-
CASTPGGRGWFEQYF
TGTGCCAGTACTCCTGGGGGGCGCGGGTGGTTTGAGCAGTACTTC
>TRBJ1-5|TRBV7-2|-|-
CASSAQGGAWQPQHF
TGTGCCAGCAGCGCCCAAGGGGGGGCCTGGCAGCCCCAGCATTTT
>TRBJ2-1|TRBV27|-|-
CASSWTDYNEQFF
TGTGCCAGCAGTTGGACGGACTACAATGAGCAGTTCTTC
>TRBJ1-6|TRBV6-1|-|-
CASAAGPYNSPLHF
TGTGCCAGCGCGGCAGGTCCGTATAATTCACCCCTCCACTTT
>TRBJ2-1|TRBV7-9|TRBD2|-
CASSSVTSGIREQFF
TGTGCCAGCAGCTCGGTGACTAGCGGGATACGCGAGCAGTTCTTC
>TRBJ2-2|TRBV10-3|-|-
CAISDLNTGELFF
TGTGCCATCAGTGACCTCAACACCGGGGAGCTGTTTTTT
>TRBJ1-2|TRBV27|-|-
CASSSGTENYGYTF
TGTGCCAGCAGTTCCGGGACTGAGAACTATGGCTACACCTTC
>TRBJ1-3|TRBV6-6|-|-
CASSSASGASGNTIYF
TGTGCCAGCAGTTCAGCTTCCGGGGCGTCTGGAAACACCATATATTTT
>TRBJ2-2|TRBV7-9|TRBD1|-
CASSPGQGANTGELFF
TGTGCCAGCAGCCCAGGACAGGGGGCGAACACCGGGGAGCTGTTTTTT
>TRBJ2-7|TRBV5-4|TRBD2|once
CASSLGLAGGREQYF
TGTGCCAGCAGCTTGGGACTAGCGGGGGGGCGCGAGCAGTACTTC
>TRBJ2-5|TRBV18|-|-
CASSPLGGETQYF
TGTGCCAGCTCACCCCTAGGTGGGGAGACCCAGTACTTC
>TRBJ2-3|TRBV6-1|-|-
CASELTTDTQYF
TGTGCCAGCGAGCTAACCACAGATACGCAGTATTTT
>TRBJ1-1|TRBV20-1|TRBD1|-
CSARVQGGAFF
TGCAGTGCTAGAGTACAGGGGGGAGCTTTCTTT
>TRBJ2-1|TRBV6-5|TRBD2|-
CASIPLTGGRNEQFF
TGTGCCAGCATTCCCCTAACGGGAGGGCGCAATGAGCAGTTCTTC
>TRBJ1-1|TRBV5-5|-|-
CASSRDGNTEAFF
TGTGCCAGCAGCAGGGACGGAAACACTGAAGCTTTCTTT
>TRBJ2-3|TRBV30|-|-
CAWTIGGAPDTQYF
TGTGCCTGGACTATCGGTGGGGCCCCAGATACGCAGTATTTT
>TRBJ2-7|TRBV14|-|-
CASSQDDGVLLDEQYF
TGTGCCAGCAGCCAAGATGACGGGGTCCTCTTGGACGAGCAGTACTTC
>TRBJ1-2|TRBV28|-|-
CASSLWDIDYGYTF
TGTGCCAGCAGTTTATGGGACATAGACTATGGCTACACCTTC
>TRBJ1-1|TRBV7-2|-|-
CASSFDTEAFF
TGTGCCAGCAGCTTTGACACTGAAGCTTTCTTT
>TRBJ2-3|TRBV5-8|TRBD1|-
CASSHDRGLADTQYF
TGTGCCAGCAGCCATGACAGGGGGCTGGCAGATACGCAGTATTTT
>TRBJ2-2|TRBV7-9|TRBD1|-
CASSWTGRNTGELFF
TGTGCCAGCAGCTGGACAGGGCGCAACACCGGGGAGCTGTTTTTT
>TRBJ1-4|TRBV28|-|-
CASSSPGDGSTNEKLFF
TGTGCCAGCAGTTCCCCAGGGGATGGCTCAACTAATGAAAAACTGTTTTTT
>TRBJ2-3|TRBV7-3|-|once
CASSPARNTDTQYF
TGTGCCAGCAGCCCTGCTAGAAACACAGATACGCAGTATTTT
>TRBJ2-7|TRBV7-9|TRBD2|-
CASSLVSSGKYEQYF
TGTGCCAGCAGCTTAGTGTCTAGCGGGAAATACGAGCAGTACTTC
>TRBJ1-1|TRBV5-1|-|-
CASSGIGGVGTEAFF
TGCGCCAGCAGCGGGATAGGGGGTGTAGGCACTGAAGCTTTCTTT
>TRBJ1-4|TRBV11-2|-|-
CASSVSPGDNEKLFF
TGTGCCAGCAGCGTTAGCCCGGGAGATAATGAAAAACTGTTTTTT
>TRBJ2-1|TRBV27|TRBD1|-
CASSLRTGSYNEQFF
TGTGCCAGCAGTCTACGGACAGGGTCCTACAATGAGCAGTTCTTC
>TRBJ1-1|TRBV9|TRBD1|-
CASSVVTGRGMNTEAFF
TGTGCCAGCAGCGTAGTGACAGGGAGGGGCATGAACACTGAAGCTTTCTTT
>TRBJ1-2|TRBV9|TRBD1|-
CASSVGQGQGKYGYTF
TGTGCCAGCAGCGTAGGCCAGGGACAGGGTAAATATGGCTACACCTTC
>TRBJ1-5|TRBV19|-|few
CASSLTGANRNQPQHF
TGTGCCAGTAGTCTCACGGGTGCAAATCGCAATCAGCCCCAGCATTTT